This T cell receptor beta chain was captured in a study of OX40 agonist ivuxolimab in advanced cancers. Study background: Dose-escalation patients were diagnosed with hepatocellular carcinoma, melanoma, renal cell cancer or head and neck cancer. Averaging about 60 years in age, with a range of about 23 to 80, the cohort was approximately 84% male.

The protocol was immunoSEQ multiplex PCR, while the TCRdb copy is restricted to in-frame clones and leaves out a portion. The data contain about 60,000 clones, 80% to 90% of them seen just once; the ten biggest clones take up 12%. Trimming took 4 bases from V and 4 from J, leaving 11 bases between them. There are 13 residues in the CDR3. Germline V gene lookup returns CDR1 MNHEY and CDR2 SMNVEV (reference sequence). The receptor was derived from an adult with an advanced solid tumor such as melanoma, head and neck, liver or kidney cancer. The specimen was CD4+ or CD8+ T cells sorted from blood, collected in a trial of the OX40 agonist ivuxolimab. The J gene is TRBJ2-7, the V gene TRBV27; D call uncertain. The CDR3 DNA follows: TGTGCCAGCAGTTCTACCCACGGTTACGAGCAGTACTTC. This gives the protein CASSSTHGYEQYF.